What follows describes a single T cell receptor (beta chain). The data belong to a study of control samples from healthy donors and cancer patients. The V segment lost 7 bases and the J segment 2 bases; nucleotides outside the gene matches: 11. The length of the CDR3 is 16 residues. Germline V gene sequence: CDR1 LGHNT, CDR2 FRNRAP. The assay was immunoSEQ multiplex PCR, and TCRdb's table has in-frame clones only and misses some. The sample lists about 65,000 clones, approximately 90% occurring once. The sequence was obtained from a woman aged 45-59 years with colorectal cancer. The chain recombines TRBV12-5 with TRBJ2-7; 10 bases agree with TRBD1. The sequenced sample consisted of PBMCs. The CDR3 coding sequence is TGTGCTAGTGCAACAGGGGGGACAGGGGCTACCTACGAGCAGTACTTC. Protein product: CASATGGTGATYEQYF. Full variable domain (missing parts from reference TRBV12-5 and TRBJ2-7): DARVTQTPRHKVTEMGQEVTMRCQPILGHNTVFWYRQTMMQGLELLAYFRNRAPLDDSGMPKDRFSAEMPDATLATLKIQPSEPRDSAVYFCASATGGTGATYEQYFGPGTRLTVT.